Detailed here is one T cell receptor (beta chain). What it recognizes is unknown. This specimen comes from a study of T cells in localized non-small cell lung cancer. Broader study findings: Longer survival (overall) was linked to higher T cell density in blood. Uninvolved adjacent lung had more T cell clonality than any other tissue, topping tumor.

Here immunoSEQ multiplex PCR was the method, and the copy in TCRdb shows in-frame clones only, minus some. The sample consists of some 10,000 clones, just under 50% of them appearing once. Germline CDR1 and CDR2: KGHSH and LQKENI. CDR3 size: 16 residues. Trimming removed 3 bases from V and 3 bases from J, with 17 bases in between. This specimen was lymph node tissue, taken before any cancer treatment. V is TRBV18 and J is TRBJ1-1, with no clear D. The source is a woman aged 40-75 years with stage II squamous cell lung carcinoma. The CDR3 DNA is TGTGCCAGCTCACCTAGGAGGACCGACTCGGACACTGAAGCTTTCTTT. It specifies CASSPRRTDSDTEAFF. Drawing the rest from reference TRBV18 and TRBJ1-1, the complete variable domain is NAGVMQNPRHLVRRRGQEARLRCSPMKGHSHVYWYRQLPEEGLKFMVYLQKENIIDESGMPKERFSAEFPKEGPSILRIQQVVRGDSAAYFCASSPRRTDSDTEAFFGQGTRLTVV.